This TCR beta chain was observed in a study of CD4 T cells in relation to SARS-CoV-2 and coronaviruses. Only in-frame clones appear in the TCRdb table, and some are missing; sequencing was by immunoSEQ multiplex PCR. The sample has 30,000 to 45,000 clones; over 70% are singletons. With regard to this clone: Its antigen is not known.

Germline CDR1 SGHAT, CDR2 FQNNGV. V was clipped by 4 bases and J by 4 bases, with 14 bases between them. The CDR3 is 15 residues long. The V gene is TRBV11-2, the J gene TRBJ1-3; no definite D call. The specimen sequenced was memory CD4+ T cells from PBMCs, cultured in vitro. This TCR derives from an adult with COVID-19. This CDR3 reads CASSYNPDLGNTIYF. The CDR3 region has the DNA TGTGCCAGCAGCTACAACCCGGACCTGGGAAACACCATATATTTT.